The rows below give T cell receptor beta chains drawn from one sample of a study of CD8 T cells in ankylosing spondylitis. Each CDR3 protein gets one entry after TCRdb re-called the 5' RACE reads with MiXCR. Of 200,000 to 300,000 distinct CDR3 sequences in the sample, roughly 10% are singletons; the top ten hold roughly 6.8%. Sequenced: blood, either unsorted or a sorted T cell fraction (not recorded which). Receptors originate from a male donor with ankylosing spondylitis or in good health (not recorded which). Each CDR3 is given with its conserved first and last residue. D genes are given only for firm matches. The size field is filled for only some rows; it gives once, few, many or a size class.

>TRBD2|-|TRBV7-2|TRBJ2-1
CASSLGVLAGPNEQFF
TGTGCCAGCAGCTTAGGAGTACTAGCGGGTCCCAATGAGCAGTTCTTC
>-|many|TRBV27|TRBJ1-6
CASSLWGSPLHF
TGTGCCAGCAGTTTGTGGGGTTCACCCCTCCACTTT
>-|many|TRBV10-3|TRBJ1-1
CAISDRRGNTEAFF
TGTGCCATCAGTGATCGGCGGGGAAACACTGAAGCTTTCTTT
>TRBD2|many|TRBV5-1|TRBJ2-1
CASSTGGPWDEQFF
TGCGCCAGCAGCACGGGAGGCCCCTGGGATGAGCAGTTCTTC
>-|many|TRBV7-8|TRBJ1-4
CASSPRTLGKLFF
TGTGCCAGCAGCCCCCGGACCCTGGGGAAACTGTTTTTT
>TRBD1|few|TRBV11-3|TRBJ2-1
CASSLMKQGRNNEQFF
TGTGCCAGCAGCCTAATGAAACAGGGGCGAAACAATGAGCAGTTCTTC
>-|few|TRBV7-9|TRBJ1-1
CASSLVGAVLITFF
TGTGCCAGCAGCTTAGTTGGCGCGGTGTTGATAACTTTCTTT
>-|many|TRBV15|TRBJ2-7
CATSREGRRNEQYF
TGTGCCACCAGCAGAGAGGGCAGGCGGAACGAGCAGTACTTC
>-|few|TRBV3-1|TRBJ2-7
CASSHGSQSGYEQYF
TGTGCCAGCAGCCACGGGAGTCAGTCTGGCTACGAGCAGTACTTC
>-|many|TRBV21-1|TRBJ1-5
CASSKVPINQPQHF
TGTGCCAGCAGCAAAGTTCCCATCAATCAGCCCCAGCATTTT
>TRBD1|many|TRBV5-1|TRBJ1-1
CASSLDRGRGTEAFF
TGCGCCAGCAGCTTGGACAGGGGGCGCGGCACTGAAGCTTTCTTT
>-|-|TRBV28|TRBJ2-3
CASSFLEAGLDTQYF
TGTGCCAGCAGTTTTCTAGAGGCAGGGTTGGATACGCAGTATTTT
>-|many|TRBV3-1|TRBJ1-2
CASSRDPGTANYGYTF
TGTGCCAGCAGCCGTGATCCCGGGACTGCTAACTATGGCTACACCTTC
>-|many|TRBV5-1|TRBJ2-3
CASSETSPGGTDTQYF
TGCGCCAGCAGCGAGACTAGTCCGGGGGGCACAGATACGCAGTATTTT
>-|many|TRBV6-5|TRBJ1-1
CASSYRGSGRAFF
TGTGCCAGCAGTTACCGGGGGTCGGGAAGAGCTTTCTTT
>-|many|TRBV12-3/TRBV12-4|TRBJ1-4
CASSLGVPESGLFF
TGTGCCAGCAGTTTAGGAGTGCCGGAATCTGGACTGTTTTTT
>TRBD1|many|TRBV12-3/TRBV12-4|TRBJ2-1
CASRGQGAGNEQFF
TGTGCCAGCCGGGGACAGGGGGCCGGGAATGAGCAGTTCTTC
>TRBD2|many|TRBV20-1|TRBJ2-1
CSARDKRGGDEQFF
TGCAGTGCTAGAGATAAGCGGGGAGGGGATGAGCAGTTCTTC
>-|few|TRBV12-3/TRBV12-4|TRBJ1-2
CASSPDSNFYGYTF
TGTGCCAGCAGTCCGGACAGTAACTTCTATGGCTACACCTTC
>TRBD1|many|TRBV5-1|TRBJ1-2
CASSSRLQGQYYTF
TGCGCCAGCAGCTCGAGACTACAGGGGCAGTACTACACCTTC
>-|many|TRBV20-1|TRBJ2-6
CSAMRGSGANVLTF
TGCAGTGCTATGAGGGGCTCTGGGGCCAACGTCCTGACTTTC
>TRBD2|many|TRBV29-1|TRBJ2-5
CSVPGTSGRETQYF
TGCAGCGTCCCTGGGACTAGCGGGAGAGAGACCCAGTACTTC
>TRBD2|many|TRBV27|TRBJ2-1
CASSNGLANNEQFF
TGTGCCAGCAGTAATGGACTAGCGAACAATGAGCAGTTCTTC
>-|many|TRBV12-3/TRBV12-4|TRBJ1-2
CASTPGVYGYTF
TGTGCCAGCACCCCGGGGGTATACGGCTACACCTTC
>TRBD2|many|TRBV7-8|TRBJ2-7
CASSRSGGLSEQYF
TGTGCCAGCAGCCGGTCGGGGGGGCTTTCCGAGCAGTACTTC
>-|many|TRBV3-1|TRBJ2-1
CASSQDGKAGLEQFF
TGTGCCAGCAGCCAAGATGGTAAGGCGGGATTAGAGCAGTTCTTC
>-|many|TRBV5-1|TRBJ2-6
CASSLSGSGANVLTF
TGCGCCAGCAGCTTGTCCGGGTCTGGGGCCAACGTCCTGACTTTC
>-|-|TRBV20-1|TRBJ1-2
CSANGRGTGNGYTF
TGCAGTGCTAATGGACGAGGGACGGGGAATGGCTACACCTTC
>-|few|TRBV6-1|TRBJ1-2
CASRPGDGAFGYGYTF
TGTGCCAGCAGGCCAGGAGACGGGGCCTTTGGCTATGGCTACACCTTC
>-|-|TRBV5-1|TRBJ1-4
CASSDLRGRGNEKLFF
TGCGCCAGCAGCGACCTCAGGGGCAGGGGTAATGAAAAACTGTTTTTT
>-|many|TRBV28|TRBJ2-1
CASSLTSSGNNEQFF
TGTGCCAGCAGTCTTACTAGTTCCGGTAACAATGAGCAGTTCTTC
>-|few|TRBV11-2|TRBJ1-6
CASSLGRGSYNSPLHF
TGTGCCAGCAGCTTGGGGCGGGGTTCCTATAATTCACCCCTCCACTTT
>-|many|TRBV21-1|TRBJ2-1
CASSKVPGLPPYNEQFF
TGTGCCAGCAGCAAAGTTCCGGGTCTCCCCCCCTACAATGAGCAGTTCTTC
>-|many|TRBV6-2/TRBV6-3|TRBJ2-5
CASSYGQKYQETQYF
TGTGCCAGCAGTTACGGTCAGAAATACCAAGAGACCCAGTACTTC
>-|many|TRBV5-1|TRBJ2-3
CASSRQGPGGGTDTQYF
TGCGCCAGCAGCCGCCAGGGACCCGGAGGGGGCACAGATACGCAGTATTTT
>-|many|TRBV7-3|TRBJ1-5
CASSPGQPQHF
TGTGCCAGCAGCCCAGGGCAGCCCCAGCATTTT
>-|-|TRBV28|TRBJ2-7
CASRIQGSGGQYF
TGTGCCAGCAGGATACAGGGCTCGGGCGGGCAGTACTTC
>-|many|TRBV15|TRBJ2-3
CATSRGAGGTDTQYF
TGTGCCACCAGCAGAGGAGCAGGGGGCACAGATACGCAGTATTTT
>-|-|TRBV12-3/TRBV12-4|TRBJ2-5
CASSSWGQETQYF
TGTGCCAGCAGTTCATGGGGGCAAGAGACCCAGTACTTC
>TRBD2|many|TRBV5-1|TRBJ2-7
CASSFQGLAYEQYF
TGCGCCAGCAGCTTTCAGGGACTAGCTTACGAGCAGTACTTC
>-|many|TRBV5-1|TRBJ2-1
CASSPYGKYRNEQFF
TGCGCCAGCAGCCCCTATGGCAAGTACCGCAATGAGCAGTTCTTC
>-|-|TRBV19|TRBJ1-4
CASYDWEKLFF
TGTGCCAGTTACGACTGGGAAAAACTGTTTTTT
>-|-|TRBV12-3/TRBV12-4|TRBJ1-5
CASSLGAYREGQPQHF
TGTGCCAGCAGTTTAGGGGCCTACAGGGAGGGACAGCCCCAGCATTTT
>-|many|TRBV10-3|TRBJ1-5
CAIRGGAGQPQHF
TGTGCCATCAGAGGGGGTGCTGGCCAGCCCCAGCATTTT
>TRBD1|few|TRBV2|TRBJ2-7
CATQRGGTGEQYF
TGTGCCACCCAAAGAGGGGGCACCGGCGAGCAGTACTTC